The 28 T cell receptor beta chains listed next were all sequenced from one sample in a study of regulatory T cells in long-lasting Graves disease. This sample's time point: newly diagnosed GD, antithyroid drugs for less than 3 months. TCR sequences were obtained from RNA taken from PBMCs. HTBI primers from iRepertoire and Arm-PCR of CDR3 regions yielded the TCR beta libraries. TCRdb re-analysed the multiplex PCR reads in MiXCR, keeping a single row per CDR3 protein. In the table there are approximately 310,000 distinct CDR3 sequences, 18% of which are singletons. The specimen comprised peripheral blood mononuclear cells (PBMCs), sampled at new diagnosis, from a patient treated with antithyroid drugs. These receptors all come from a female donor with Graves disease.

In its sample, this clonotype was seen many times. V gene TRBV6-2 or TRBV6-3 combines with J gene TRBJ2-7; D remains ambiguous. Germline V CDR1 and CDR2: MNHEY, SVGEGT. This CDR3 is 14 amino acids long. The V end was cut by 0 bases, the J end by 2 bases, with 8 bases between. In DNA, the CDR3 is TGTGCCAGCAGTTACTCAGGAATTCCCTACGAGCAGTACTTC. Its translation is CASSYSGIPYEQYF.

About this clonotype itself: A read error may explain this, as a much larger clone is one base away. This is likely a read error, given that the CDR3 carries no conserved phenylalanine or tryptophan at its end. V usage is TRBV2 and J usage is TRBJ2-2; D gene uncertain. Germline values: CDR1 SNHLY, CDR2 FYNNEI. The ends were cut back, 6 bases at V and 8 bases at J, with 10 bases in the middle. The CDR3 contains 12 residues. CDR3 coding DNA: TGTGCCAGCAGCCTACCCAGGGGGGAGCTGTTTTCT. Protein product: CASSLPRGELFS.

In this sample, this clonotype turned up a few times. The rearrangement uses TRBV7-8 and TRBJ2-1; 13 nucleotides line up with TRBD2. The CDR3 has 19 amino acids. CDR1 and CDR2 (germline): SGHVS, FQNEAQ. V trimming: 1 base; J trimming: 0 bases; junction bases outside the gene matches: 6. DNA for the CDR3: TGTGCCAGCAGCTTAGGTCGATGGACTAGCGGGAGCTCCTACAATGAGCAGTTCTTC. Its translation: CASSLGRWTSGSSYNEQFF. The full variable domain, in which reference TRBV7-8 and TRBJ2-1 provide the parts outside the CDR3, is GAGVSQSPRYKVAKRGQDVALRCDPISGHVSLFWYQQALGQGPEFLTYFQNEAQLDKSGLPSDRFFAERPEGSVSTLKIQRTQQEDSAVYLCASSLGRWTSGSSYNEQFFGPGTRLTVL.

There are many counts of this clonotype. The chain joins TRBV6-5 to TRBJ1-1; 8 nucleotides line up with TRBD1. Unmatched junction bases numbered 3, after V lost 2 bases and J lost 10 bases. Germline assignment: CDR1 MNHEY and CDR2 SVGAGI. The CDR3 runs 12 residues. The CDR3 loop is CASSYPTGGAFF. The CDR3 nucleotides read TGTGCCAGCAGTTACCCCACAGGGGGAGCTTTCTTT.

A note on this clonotype: A read error may be the cause here, since a much bigger clone is one base away. The rearrangement uses TRBV30 and TRBJ2-4, with D possibly TRBD1 on 6 matching bases. Germline CDR1 GTSNPN, CDR2 SVGIG (reference sequence). CDR3 size: 14 residues. For the CDR3, the DNA is TGTGCCTGGAGTCCAAGCGTTTCAGGGGAGACCCAGCACTTC. Its translation is CAWSPSVSGETQHF.

Details on this clonotype: This sequence may be a read error, since a much larger clone differs from it by one base. The chain links TRBV20-1 to TRBJ2-1, with 14 bases identical to TRBD2. The tail of the sequence fits TRBJ2-7 better, so the J call may be wrong. CDR3 length: 14 residues. Germline V gene data show CDR1 as DFQATT and CDR2 as SNEGSKA (reference sequence). The CDR3 loop reads CSVTGTSGSDEQYF. The CDR3 DNA sequence: TGCAGTGTCACCGGGACTAGCGGGAGCGATGAGCAGTACTTC.

This clonotype was seen a few times. V is TRBV27 and J is TRBJ2-3; 10 bases fit TRBD1. V lost 6 bases, J lost 1 base, and 7 bases stayed unmatched. The germline gives CDR1 MNHEY, CDR2 SMNVEV (reference sequence). This CDR3 contains 16 residues. The CDR3 protein is CASSKRQGAGTDTQYF. CDR3 bases: TGTGCCAGCAGCAAACGACAGGGGGCGGGCACAGATACGCAGTATTTT.

This clonotype was recorded at least ten times. J is TRBJ2-7 and V is TRBV5-1; D is perhaps TRBD1 (6 bases). The CDR3 runs to 13 residues. Trimming took 6 bases from V and 6 from J, leaving 16 bases between them. Germline assignment: CDR1 SGHRS and CDR2 YFSETQ. Written as DNA, the CDR3 is TGCGCCAGCACCGAGGGGGAGTTGGGCGAGCAGTACTTC. Its translation is CASTEGELGEQYF.

The chain uses TRBV18 and TRBJ2-3, with unresolved D. Germline V gene data show CDR1 as KGHSH and CDR2 as LQKENI. Trimming removed 3 bases at V and 1 base at J, with 8 bases between. The CDR3 consists of 14 residues. CDR3 DNA sequence: TGTGCCAGCTCACCCTCGGTTGGCACAGATACGCAGTATTTT. This translates into CASSPSVGTDTQYF. Filled out from reference TRBV18 and TRBJ2-3, the complete variable domain reads NAGVMQNPRHLVRRRGQEARLRCSPMKGHSHVYWYRQLPEEGLKFMVYLQKENIIDESGMPKERFSAEFPKEGPSILRIQQVVRGDSAAYFCASSPSVGTDTQYFGPGTRLTVL.

This clonotype was recorded many times. The chain combines TRBV4-1 with TRBJ2-7; TRBD2 matches at 10 bases. This CDR3 has 16 amino acids. Germline V CDR1 and CDR2: MGHRA, YSYEKL. V lost 0 bases and J lost 2; bases outside the gene matches: 4. The CDR3 sequence: CASSQDPSGRAYEQYF. CDR3 DNA: TGCGCCAGCAGCCAAGATCCCAGCGGGAGGGCCTACGAGCAGTACTTC.

This chain connects TRBV4-1 to TRBJ2-5; 10 bases are a match to TRBD2. This CDR3 has 16 residues. Germline-derived CDR1 and CDR2 are MGHRA and YSYEKL. Unmatched junction bases numbered 9, after V lost 3 bases and J lost 5 bases. Here the CDR3 DNA reads TGCGCCAGCAGCCAGCTAGCGGGAGTGAAGGCGGAGACCCAGTACTTC. Amino acid sequence: CASSQLAGVKAETQYF.

V gene TRBV6-1 combines with J gene TRBJ1-4; TRBD1 agrees at 7 bases. V shed 6 bases and J 10 bases; nucleotides not matched to a gene: 8. This CDR3 is built from 13 residues. The V gene's germline CDR1 is MNHNS and CDR2 SASEGT. For the CDR3, the DNA is TGTGCCAGCAGGCCCTCGACAGGGCGAAAACTGTTTTTT. This translates into CASRPSTGRKLFF.

This clonotype was counted ten times or more. The J gene is TRBJ1-2, the V gene TRBV19, with a tentative D call TRBD1 (6 bases). Trimming cost V 4 bases and J 4 bases, with 10 bases left between them. The germline CDR1 and CDR2 sequences are LNHDA and SQIVND (reference sequence). The CDR3 spans 13 residues. The CDR3 region is CASSRQGLYGYTF. In nucleotides, the CDR3 is TGTGCCAGTAGTAGGCAGGGGCTCTATGGCTACACCTTC. Full variable domain (outside the CDR3, taken from reference TRBV19 and TRBJ1-2): DGGITQSPKYLFRKEGQNVTLSCEQNLNHDAMYWYRQDPGQGLRLIYYSQIVNDFQKGDIAEGYSVSREKKESFPLTVTSAQKNPTAFYLCASSRQGLYGYTFGSGTRLTVV.

This clonotype was detected many times. This sequence joins TRBV19 and TRBJ2-5; D gene ambiguous. Trimming took off 4 bases at V and 1 base at J, with 7 bases between the two ends. This CDR3 contains 13 residues. Germline CDR1 reads LNHDA; CDR2 reads SQIVND (reference sequence). The CDR3 region has the DNA TGTGCCAGTAGTAACAGAGGCCAAGAGACCCAGTACTTC. Translated: CASSNRGQETQYF.

A remark on this clonotype: The conserved phenylalanine or tryptophan is not found at the CDR3 terminus, so this likely reflects a read error. This chain connects TRBV3-1 to TRBJ2-1; TRBD2 matches at 11 bases. Trimming at V came to 0 bases and at J to 8 bases, leaving 6 bases not matched to a gene. Germline loops: CDR1 LGHDT, CDR2 YNNKEL (reference sequence). This CDR3 contains 16 residues. The CDR3 sequence is CASSQEVAGGPYEQFL. CDR3 nucleotide sequence: TGTGCCAGCAGCCAAGAAGTAGCGGGAGGGCCCTATGAGCAGTTCCTC.

This clonotype was recorded at least ten times. This chain uses TRBV20-1 with TRBJ2-7; D gene ambiguous. Germline V gene lookup returns CDR1 DFQATT and CDR2 SNEGSKA (reference sequence). The CDR3 has 13 amino acids. Trimming took 3 bases from V and 2 from J, leaving 11 bases between them. The CDR3 reads CSASIQRTYEQYF. DNA for the CDR3: TGCAGTGCTAGCATCCAAAGGACCTACGAGCAGTACTTC.

This clonotype was recorded many times. This CDR3 is CASSRRLGGGGAQYF. DNA of the CDR3: TGTGCCAGCAGCCGAAGGCTAGGGGGCGGAGGGGCCCAGTACTTC. The chain has TRBV11-2 and TRBJ2-5; TRBD1 is a possible D gene (7 bases). The length of the CDR3 is 15 residues. Germline CDR1 reads SGHAT; CDR2 reads FQNNGV. The ends were cut back, 5 bases at V and 9 bases at J, with 22 bases in the middle. Full variable domain (remainder filled in from reference TRBV11-2 and TRBJ2-5): EAGVAQSPRYKIIEKRQSVAFWCNPISGHATLYWYQQILGQGPKLLIQFQNNGVVDDSQLPKDRFSAERLKGVDSTLKIQPAKLEDSAVYLCASSRRLGGGGAQYFGPGTRLLVL.

This clonotype was counted only a few times. This may stem from a read error, because a much larger clone lies one nucleotide away. This chain's CDR3 is CASSGSGDNQPQHF. CDR3 coding DNA: TGTGCCAGCAGTGGCTCTGGGGACAATCAGCCCCAGCATTTT. The chain has TRBV2 and TRBJ1-5; D call uncertain. Germline CDR1 reads SNHLY; CDR2 reads FYNNEI. This CDR3 is built from 14 residues. V lost 4 bases to trimming and J lost 3 bases, with 10 bases between them.

This clonotype occurred many times. The CDR3 sequence: CASSLYGGTGSSYEQYF. The CDR3 nucleotides read TGCGCCAGCAGCTTGTATGGGGGGACAGGGAGCTCCTACGAGCAGTACTTC. The V and J genes are TRBV5-1 and TRBJ2-7; TRBD1 matches 9 bases. Germline-derived CDR1 and CDR2 are SGHRS and YFSETQ. V was pared by 1 base and J by 0 bases, with 8 bases of the junction left unmatched. The CDR3 is 17 amino acids.

A note on this clonotype: With a far larger clone one base away, a read error is the likely cause. The chain uses TRBV2 and TRBJ1-5; TRBD1 might be the D (6 bases). Germline CDR1 is SNHLY and CDR2 is FYNNEI. The CDR3 is 13 residues long. CDR3 DNA: TGTGCCAGCAGTTTTACAGGGAATCAGCCCCGGCATTTT. Protein sequence: CASSFTGNQPRHF. Looking up the rest from reference TRBV2 and TRBJ1-5 gives the full variable domain: EPEVTQTPSHQVTQMGQEVILRCVPISNHLYFYWYRQILGQKVEFLVSFYNNEISEKSEIFDDQFSVERPDGSNFTLKIRSTKLEDSAMYFCASSFTGNQPRHFGDGTRLSIL.

This clonotype was seen ten or more times. The chain uses TRBV29-1 and TRBJ2-2, with D possibly matching TRBD1 (6 bases). V lost 4 bases and J 4 bases, leaving 7 bases between the germline ends. The CDR3 is 12 residues long. Germline V lookup: CDR1 SQVTM, CDR2 ANQGSEA. CDR3 nucleotides: TGCAGCGTTGGAGGGGGCACCGGGGAGCTGTTTTTT. It yields the protein CSVGGGTGELFF.

V is TRBV27 and J is TRBJ1-6; D is ambiguous. Germline V gives CDR1 MNHEY, CDR2 SMNVEV (reference sequence). The CDR3 is 14 residues long. Deletions cut 5 bases from V and 4 bases from J, with 9 bases between. For the CDR3, the DNA is TGTGCCAGCAGTCGAACAGCGTATAATTCACCCCTCCACTTT. It encodes CASSRTAYNSPLHF.

This clonotype was observed at least ten times. V usage is TRBV6-2 or TRBV6-3 and J usage is TRBJ2-1; 16 positions match TRBD2. V shed 1 base, J shed 5 bases, and the junction held 5 bases outside the gene matches. The germline V gene encodes CDR1 MNHEY and CDR2 SVGEGT. This CDR3 is built from 18 residues. DNA of the CDR3: TGTGCCAGCAGTTACTTGGGACTAGCGGGAGGGCCCGACAATGAGCAGTTCTTC. Its protein product is CASSYLGLAGGPDNEQFF.

As regards this clonotype: A much larger clone differs from this one at a single base, so this may be a read error. V usage is TRBV7-9 and J usage is TRBJ2-5; 9 nucleotides match TRBD2. The CDR3 runs to 16 residues. Germline values: CDR1 SEHNR, CDR2 FQNEAQ (reference sequence). This CDR3 is CASSFRGTSISDEQLF. The CDR3 DNA is TGTGCCAGCAGCTTCCGCGGGACTAGCATTAGCGATGAGCAGTTGTTC.

The table lists this clonotype with many counts. The J gene is TRBJ2-7, the V gene TRBV29-1; no definite D call. This CDR3 region has 12 residues. Germline V gives CDR1 SQVTM, CDR2 ANQGSEA. V lost 6 bases to trimming and J lost 2 bases, with 11 bases between them. CDR3 in DNA: TGCAGCGTGATGATCGGCCCCTACGAGCAGTACTTC. It translates to CSVMIGPYEQYF.

A remark on this clonotype: This likely reflects a read error, since a far larger clone is one base away. The rearrangement joins TRBV2 to TRBJ2-1; TRBD2 might be the D (6 bases). CDR1 and CDR2 (germline): SNHLY, FYNNEI. This CDR3 spans 14 amino acids. Trimming left V 8 bases short and J 10 bases short, with 21 bases between. The CDR3 sequence is CASALRGEGDEQFF. The CDR3 DNA reads as TGTGCCAGCGCCCTGCGGGGAGAGGGAGACGAGCAGTTCTTC. The full variable domain, with the rest looked up from reference TRBV2 and TRBJ2-1, is EPEVTQTPSHQVTQMGQEVILRCVPISNHLYFYWYRQILGQKVEFLVSFYNNEISEKSEIFDDQFSVERPDGSNFTLKIRSTKLEDSAMYFCASALRGEGDEQFFGPGTRLTVL.

This clonotype has a count of ten or more. The chain couples TRBV7-9 to TRBJ2-3, with TRBD1 identical over 8 bases. CDR1 SEHNR and CDR2 FQNEAQ come from the germline V gene (reference sequence). CDR3 length equals 16 residues. J was trimmed by 5 bases and V by 4 bases; bases with no gene match: 11. In nucleotides, the CDR3 is TGTGCCAGCAGCTCCCCCCGGACAGGGCGGGGAGATACGCAGTATTTT. Translated: CASSSPRTGRGDTQYF. Variable domain in full (rest from reference TRBV7-9 and TRBJ2-3): DTGVSQNPRHKITKRGQNVTFRCDPISEHNRLYWYRQTLGQGPEFLTYFQNEAQLEKSRLLSDRFSAERPKGSFSTLEIQRTEQGDSAMYLCASSSPRTGRGDTQYFGPGTRLTVL.

In this sample, this clonotype turned up many times. The chain uses TRBV12-3 or TRBV12-4 and TRBJ2-4; 11 bases are a match to TRBD2. The junction had 10 bases not matched to a gene; V was cut back by 6 bases and J by 9 bases. The CDR3 contains 15 residues. In DNA, the CDR3 is TGTGCCAGCAGCAGACTAGCGGGGTCGGTGCGCATTCAGTACTTC. This encodes CASSRLAGSVRIQYF.